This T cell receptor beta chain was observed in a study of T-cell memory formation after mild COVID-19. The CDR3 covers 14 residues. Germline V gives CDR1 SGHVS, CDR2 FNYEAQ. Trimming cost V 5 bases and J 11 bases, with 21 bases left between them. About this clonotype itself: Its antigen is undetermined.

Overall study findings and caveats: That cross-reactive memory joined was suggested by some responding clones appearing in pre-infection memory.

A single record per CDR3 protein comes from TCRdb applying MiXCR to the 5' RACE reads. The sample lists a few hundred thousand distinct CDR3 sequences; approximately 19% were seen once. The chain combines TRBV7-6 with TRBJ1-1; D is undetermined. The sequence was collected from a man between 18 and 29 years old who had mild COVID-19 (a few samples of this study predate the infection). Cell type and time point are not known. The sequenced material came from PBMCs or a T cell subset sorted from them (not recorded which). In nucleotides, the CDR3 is TGTGCCAGCAGCCCCCGGGCCCGTGACGAGGGCGCTTTCTTT. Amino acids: CASSPRARDEGAFF.